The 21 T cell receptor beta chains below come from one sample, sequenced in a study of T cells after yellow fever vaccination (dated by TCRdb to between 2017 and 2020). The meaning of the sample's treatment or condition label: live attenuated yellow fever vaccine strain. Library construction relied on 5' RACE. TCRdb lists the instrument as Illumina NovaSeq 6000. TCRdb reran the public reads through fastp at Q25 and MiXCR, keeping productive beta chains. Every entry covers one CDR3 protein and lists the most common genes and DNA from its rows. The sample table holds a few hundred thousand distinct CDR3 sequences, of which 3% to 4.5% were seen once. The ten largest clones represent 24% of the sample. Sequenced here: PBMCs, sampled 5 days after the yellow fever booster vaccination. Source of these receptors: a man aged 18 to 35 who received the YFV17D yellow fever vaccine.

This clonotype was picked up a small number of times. The CDR3 DNA sequence: TGTGCCAGCAGTTACGATGGCTACACCTTC. It encodes CASSYDGYTF. The chain joins TRBV6-6 to TRBJ1-2; D is unclear. The CDR3 loop spans 10 amino acids. Germline CDR1 reads MNHNY; CDR2 reads SVGAGI (reference sequence). The germline V and J ends were trimmed by 2 bases and 6 bases, with 1 base remaining between them.

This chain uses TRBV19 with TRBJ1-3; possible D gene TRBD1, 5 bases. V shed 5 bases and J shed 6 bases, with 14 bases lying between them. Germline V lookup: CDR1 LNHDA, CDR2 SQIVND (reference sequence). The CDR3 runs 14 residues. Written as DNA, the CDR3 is TGTGCCAGTAGTCCCCCGGGACGGGCAAACACCATATATTTT. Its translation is CASSPPGRANTIYF.

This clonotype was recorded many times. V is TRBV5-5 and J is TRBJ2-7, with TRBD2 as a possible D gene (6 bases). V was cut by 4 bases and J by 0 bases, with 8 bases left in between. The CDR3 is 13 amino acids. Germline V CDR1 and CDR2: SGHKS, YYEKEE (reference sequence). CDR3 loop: CASSHGSSYEQYV. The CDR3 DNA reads TGTGCCAGCAGCCACGGGAGCTCCTACGAGCAGTACGTC.

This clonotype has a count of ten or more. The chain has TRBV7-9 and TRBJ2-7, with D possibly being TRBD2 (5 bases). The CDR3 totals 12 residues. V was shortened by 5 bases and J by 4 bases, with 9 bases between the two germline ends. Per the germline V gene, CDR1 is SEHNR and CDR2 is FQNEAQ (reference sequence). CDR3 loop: CASSPGRYEQYV. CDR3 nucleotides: TGTGCCAGCAGCCCGGGAAGATACGAGCAGTACGTC.

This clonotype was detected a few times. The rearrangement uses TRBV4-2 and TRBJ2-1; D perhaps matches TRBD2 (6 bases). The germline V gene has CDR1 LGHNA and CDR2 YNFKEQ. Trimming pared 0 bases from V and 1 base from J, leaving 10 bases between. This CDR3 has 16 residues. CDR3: CASSQDKTSSYNEQFF. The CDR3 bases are TGTGCCAGCAGCCAAGATAAGACTAGTTCCTACAATGAGCAGTTCTTC.

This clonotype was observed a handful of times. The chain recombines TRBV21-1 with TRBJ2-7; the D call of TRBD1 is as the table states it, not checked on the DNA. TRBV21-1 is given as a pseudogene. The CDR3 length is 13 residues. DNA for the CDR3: TGTGCCAGCAGGACAGTAGCGCTCCACGAGCAGTACTTC. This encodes CASRTVALHEQYF.

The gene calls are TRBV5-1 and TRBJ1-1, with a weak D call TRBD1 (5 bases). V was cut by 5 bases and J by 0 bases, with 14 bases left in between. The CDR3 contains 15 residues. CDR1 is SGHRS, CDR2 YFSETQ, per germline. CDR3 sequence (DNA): TGCGCCAGCAGGTCCCCAGGGATCATGAACACTGAAGCTTTCTTT. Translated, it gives CASRSPGIMNTEAFF. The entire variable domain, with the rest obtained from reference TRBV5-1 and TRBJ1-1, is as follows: KAGVTQTPRYLIKTRGQQVTLSCSPISGHRSVSWYQQTPGQGLQFLFEYFSETQRNKGNFPGRFSGRQFSNSRSEMNVSTLELGDSALYLCASRSPGIMNTEAFFGQGTRLTVV.

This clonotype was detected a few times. The CDR3 here is CASRYGRGGETQYF. In DNA, the CDR3 is TGTGCCAGCAGATATGGACGGGGGGGAGAGACCCAGTACTTC. The chain is built from TRBV25-1 and TRBJ2-5; 8 bases line up with TRBD2. Germline CDR1 is MGHDK and CDR2 is SYGVNS. The CDR3 is made up of 14 amino acids. The V segment lost 6 bases and the J segment 4 bases; nucleotides outside the gene matches: 7.

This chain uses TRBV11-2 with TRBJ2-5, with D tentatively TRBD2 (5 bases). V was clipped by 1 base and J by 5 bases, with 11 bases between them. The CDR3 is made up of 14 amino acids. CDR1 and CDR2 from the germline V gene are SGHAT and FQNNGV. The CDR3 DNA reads TGTGCCAGCAGCTTAGCGGGGTTAGAGGAGACCCAGTACTTC. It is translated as CASSLAGLEETQYF.

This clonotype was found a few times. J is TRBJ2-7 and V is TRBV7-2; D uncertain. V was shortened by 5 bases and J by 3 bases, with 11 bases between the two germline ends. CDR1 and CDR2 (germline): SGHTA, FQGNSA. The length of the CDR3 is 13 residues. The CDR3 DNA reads TGTGCCAGCAGCCCCCGTTCTCTCTACGAGCAGTACTTC. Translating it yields CASSPRSLYEQYF.

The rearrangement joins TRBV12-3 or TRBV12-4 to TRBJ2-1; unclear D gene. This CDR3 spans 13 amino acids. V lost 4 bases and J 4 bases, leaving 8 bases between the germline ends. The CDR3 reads CASSSAAYNEQFF. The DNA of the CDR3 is TGTGCCAGCAGTTCGGCGGCTTACAATGAGCAGTTCTTC.

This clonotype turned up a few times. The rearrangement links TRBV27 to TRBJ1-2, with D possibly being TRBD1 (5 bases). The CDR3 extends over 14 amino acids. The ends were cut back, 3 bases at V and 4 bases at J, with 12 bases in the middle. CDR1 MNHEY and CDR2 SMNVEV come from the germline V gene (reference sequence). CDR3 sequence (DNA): TGTGCCAGCAGTTTGATGGGGCAAGGCTATGGCTACACCTTC. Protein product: CASSLMGQGYGYTF.

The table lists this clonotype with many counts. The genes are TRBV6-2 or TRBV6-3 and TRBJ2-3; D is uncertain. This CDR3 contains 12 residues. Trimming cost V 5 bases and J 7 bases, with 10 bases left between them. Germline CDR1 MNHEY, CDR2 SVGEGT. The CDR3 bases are TGTGCCAGCAGTGGGTCATCGTATACGCAGTATTTT. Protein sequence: CASSGSSYTQYF.

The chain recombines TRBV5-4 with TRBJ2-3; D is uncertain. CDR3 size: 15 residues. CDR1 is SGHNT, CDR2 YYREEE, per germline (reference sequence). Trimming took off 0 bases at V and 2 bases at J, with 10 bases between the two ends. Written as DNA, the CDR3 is TGTGCCAGCAGCTTGGATCACACTACCACAGATACGCAGTATTTT. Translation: CASSLDHTTTDTQYF.

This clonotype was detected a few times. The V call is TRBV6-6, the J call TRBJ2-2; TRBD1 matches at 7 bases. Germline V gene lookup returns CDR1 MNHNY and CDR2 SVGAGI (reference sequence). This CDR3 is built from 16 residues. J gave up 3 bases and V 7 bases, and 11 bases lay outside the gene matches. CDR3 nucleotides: TGTGCCAGCAAACCCTACAGGGGACGGGACACCGGGGAGCTGTTTTTT. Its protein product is CASKPYRGRDTGELFF.

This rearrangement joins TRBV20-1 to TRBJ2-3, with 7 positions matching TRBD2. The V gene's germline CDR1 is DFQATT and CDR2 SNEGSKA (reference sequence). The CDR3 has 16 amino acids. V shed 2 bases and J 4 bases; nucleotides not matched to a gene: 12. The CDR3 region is CSARLPRGDGPDTQYF. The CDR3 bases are TGCAGTGCTAGACTCCCTCGGGGGGATGGGCCAGATACGCAGTATTTT.

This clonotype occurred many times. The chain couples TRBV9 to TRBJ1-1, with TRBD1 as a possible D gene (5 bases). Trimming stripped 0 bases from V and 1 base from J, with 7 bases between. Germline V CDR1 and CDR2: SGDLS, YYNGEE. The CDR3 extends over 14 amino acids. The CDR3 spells CASSVVGGNTEAFF. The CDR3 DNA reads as TGTGCCAGCAGCGTAGTTGGGGGGAACACTGAAGCTTTCTTT. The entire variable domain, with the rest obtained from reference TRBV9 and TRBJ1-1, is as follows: DSGVTQTPKHLITATGQRVTLRCSPRSGDLSVYWYQQSLDQGLQFLIQYYNGEERAKGNILERFSAQQFPDLHSELNLSSLELGDSALYFCASSVVGGNTEAFFGQGTRLTVV.

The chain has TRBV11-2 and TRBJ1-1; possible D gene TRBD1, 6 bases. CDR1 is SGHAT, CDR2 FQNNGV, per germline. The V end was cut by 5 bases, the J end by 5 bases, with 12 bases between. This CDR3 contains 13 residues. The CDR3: CASSPPGETEAFF. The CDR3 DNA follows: TGTGCCAGCAGCCCGCCAGGGGAGACTGAAGCTTTCTTT. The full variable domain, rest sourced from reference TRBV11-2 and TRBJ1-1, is EAGVAQSPRYKIIEKRQSVAFWCNPISGHATLYWYQQILGQGPKLLIQFQNNGVVDDSQLPKDRFSAERLKGVDSTLKIQPAKLEDSAVYLCASSPPGETEAFFGQGTRLTVV.

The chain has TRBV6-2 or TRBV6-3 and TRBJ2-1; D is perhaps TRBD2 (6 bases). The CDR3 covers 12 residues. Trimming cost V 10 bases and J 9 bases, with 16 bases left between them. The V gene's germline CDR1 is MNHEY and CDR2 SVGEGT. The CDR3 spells CATGLPYSEQFF. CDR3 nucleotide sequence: TGTGCCACCGGACTACCTTATAGTGAGCAGTTCTTC.

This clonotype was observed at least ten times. The CDR3 DNA reads TGTGCCATCCGGCAGGGAATATTCTCTGGAAACACCATATATTTT. Translation gives CAIRQGIFSGNTIYF. This chain joins TRBV10-3 and TRBJ1-3, with D perhaps matching TRBD1 (5 bases). Looked up from germline, CDR1 is ENHRY and CDR2 is SYGVKD. The CDR3 loop spans 15 amino acids. The V gene lost 8 bases and the J gene lost 0 bases, with 14 bases spanning the gap.

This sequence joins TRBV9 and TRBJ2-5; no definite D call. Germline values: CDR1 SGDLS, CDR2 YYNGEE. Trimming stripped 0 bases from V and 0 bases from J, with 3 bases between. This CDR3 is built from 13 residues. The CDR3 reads CASSVEYQETQYF. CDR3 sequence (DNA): TGTGCCAGCAGCGTAGAGTACCAAGAGACCCAGTACTTC. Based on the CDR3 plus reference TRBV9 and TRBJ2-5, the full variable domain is DSGVTQTPKHLITATGQRVTLRCSPRSGDLSVYWYQQSLDQGLQFLIQYYNGEERAKGNILERFSAQQFPDLHSELNLSSLELGDSALYFCASSVEYQETQYFGPGTRLLVL.